These 13 T cell receptor delta chains were sequenced from one sample in a study of delta chains in infants with herpesvirus infections (TCRdb year 2023). The method behind the library was RT-PCR. Sequencing took place on an Illumina MiSeq. PBMC RNA was reverse transcribed with SuperScript II using gamma-chain- and delta-chain-specific primers to generate TCR cDNA. Identical DNA sequences were merged into single rows after TCRdb reprocessed the public reads with CATT. The sample has fewer than 2,000 delta-chain clones on record, 28% of them singletons. Jointly, the top ten make up around a tenth of the sample. The material sequenced was peripheral blood, taken at time point 1 of longitudinal follow-up. The receptors come from a human donor who was a Ugandan infant, either HIV-exposed or HIV-unexposed (not recorded which).

This clone was recorded a few times. V and J are TRDV2 and TRDJ3; TRDD3 aligns across 8 bases. This CDR3 spans 18 amino acids. CDR1 GEAIGNYY and CDR2 EKD come from the germline V gene. J gave up 0 bases and V 0 bases, and 3 bases lay outside the gene matches. For the CDR3, the DNA is TGTGCCTGTGACACCGTACTGGGGGGCTCCTGGGACACCCGACAGATGTTTTTC. Translating gives CACDTVLGGSWDTRQMFF.

The chain combines TRDV1 with TRDJ1; D is ambiguous. The CDR3 contains 14 residues. The germline gives CDR1 TSWWSYY, CDR2 QGS. V was trimmed by 4 bases and J by 4 bases, leaving 13 bases between them. The CDR3 sequence: CALGAIPPVDKLIF. CDR3 nucleotides: TGTGCTCTTGGGGCCATCCCTCCGGTCGATAAACTCATCTTT.

About this clone itself: A much larger clonotype is one base distant, so this may be a read error. The rearrangement links TRDV1 to TRDJ1; 10 nucleotides agree with TRDD3. The germline CDR1 and CDR2 sequences are TSWWSYY and QGS. CDR3 size: 18 residues. CDR3 sequence: CARGDLPRGLGDSDKLIF. For the CDR3, the DNA is TGTGCTCGTGGGGATCTTCCAAGAGGACTGGGGGATTCGGATAAACTCATCTTT.

By frequency in the sample, this clone is large (0.1 to 1%). The chain uses TRDV2 and TRDJ3, with a weak D call TRDD3 (5 bases). CDR3 length: 20 amino acids. Germline V gene lookup returns CDR1 GEAIGNYY and CDR2 EKD. Trimming took off 0 bases at V and 0 bases at J, with 17 bases between the two ends. DNA for the CDR3: TGTGCCTGTGACACCGCTCCCGGGGGGCTCTACTCCTGGGACACCCGACAGATGTTTTTC. It specifies CACDTAPGGLYSWDTRQMFF.

V is TRDV2 and J is TRDJ3; 8 positions agree with TRDD3. Per germline, CDR1 GEAIGNYY and CDR2 EKD. The V and J ends lost 0 bases and 4 bases, in that order; junction bases with no gene match: 4. CDR3 length equals 17 residues. CDR3 amino acids: CACDTGGIRWDTRQMFF. In DNA form, the CDR3 reads TGTGCCTGTGACACCGGAGGGATACGGTGGGACACCCGACAGATGTTTTTC.

The V gene is TRDV3, the J gene TRDJ1; TRDD3 matches 9 bases. Germline V CDR1 and CDR2: TVYSNPD, GDNSRS (reference sequence). CDR3 length: 18 amino acids. The V and J ends lost 2 bases and 0 bases, in that order; junction bases with no gene match: 16. In DNA, the CDR3 is TGTGCCTTTTACCCTCGCTGCCTGGGGGATTTGTACACCGATAAACTCATCTTT. Amino acids: CAFYPRCLGDLYTDKLIF.

This clone was counted between two and nine times. The chain links TRDV3 to TRDJ1; the D call may be TRDD2 or TRDD3 (9 bases each). With 3 bases removed from V and 5 bases from J, the gap between germline ends came to 22 bases. The germline CDR1 and CDR2 sequences are TVYSNPD and GDNSRS (reference sequence). The CDR3 is made up of 15 amino acids. CDR3 amino acids: CAFLPTLGDGDKLIF. The CDR3 DNA follows: TGTGCCTTCCTTCCTACACTGGGGGACGGGGATAAACTCATCTTT.

Judged by abundance, this clone is medium-sized. The CDR3 DNA reads TGTGCTCTTGGGGGAACTACGTTTCGGGGATACACCGATAAACTCATCTTT. It encodes CALGGTTFRGYTDKLIF. The rearrangement joins TRDV1 to TRDJ1, with a possible D match to TRDD3 (6 bases). The V end lost 4 bases, the J end lost 0 bases, and 18 bases lay between the germline ends. The CDR3 has 17 amino acids. CDR1 and CDR2 from the germline V gene are TSWWSYY and QGS.

By its share, this clone is large. This chain uses TRDV2 with TRDJ3; the match to TRDD3 covers 7 bases. CDR3 length equals 18 residues. Germline V CDR1 and CDR2: GEAIGNYY, EKD. The ends lost 0 bases at V and 0 bases at J; junction bases unmatched: 4. The CDR3 nucleotides are TGTGCCTGTGACACCCTGGGGGGTAGCTCCTGGGACACCCGACAGATGTTTTTC. Protein sequence: CACDTLGGSSWDTRQMFF.

On this clone: A read error is possible here, since a much larger clone lies one base away. This chain links TRDV3 with TRDJ1; 13 bases agree with TRDD3. This CDR3 contains 18 residues. V lost 1 base to trimming and J lost 0 bases; unmatched junction nucleotides: 11. CDR1 and CDR2 (germline): TVYSNPD, GDNSRS (reference sequence). CDR3 amino acids: CAFMALTGGYEYTDKLIF. The CDR3 DNA follows: TGTGCCTTTATGGCTCTTACTGGGGGATACGAGTACACCGATAAACTCATCTTT.

Remarks on this clone: This likely traces to a read error, being one base from a far larger clone. This same CDR3 is encoded by further DNA sequences in the sample. The chain recombines TRDV1 with TRDJ1; D may be TRDD3 (5 bases). The CDR3 is 15 residues long. Germline V CDR1 and CDR2: TSWWSYY, QGS. The CDR3 sequence is CALGELTSNTDKLIF. The DNA of the CDR3 is TGTGCACTTGGGGAACTCACCTCTAACACCGATAAACTCATCTTT.

The chain joins TRDV2 to TRDJ3; D uncertain. Germline V gene lookup returns CDR1 GEAIGNYY and CDR2 EKD. The V and J ends lost 4 bases and 5 bases respectively, with 8 bases between them. This CDR3 contains 14 residues. The CDR3 DNA reads TGTGCCTGTGAAACTACTGGGGACACCCGACAGATGTTTTTC. The encoded protein is CACETTGDTRQMFF.

In its sample, this clone was seen once. The J gene is TRDJ1, the V gene TRDV1; D might be TRDD2 or TRDD3, each matching 6 bases. Germline assignment: CDR1 TSWWSYY and CDR2 QGS. The CDR3 consists of 19 residues. The V and J ends lost 0 bases and 5 bases respectively, with 25 bases between them. This CDR3 is CALGELWSYVTGHGDKLIF. CDR3 nucleotide sequence: TGTGCTCTTGGGGAACTATGGTCCTACGTTACTGGGCATGGGGATAAACTCATCTTT.